This record covers a single T cell receptor beta chain. Amplification yielded TCR beta CDR3 regions, with RNA transcripts as the source. The TCR CDR3 first-round RT-PCR relied on the HTBI primer set. One entry per CDR3 protein, called by TCRdb with MiXCR from the multiplex PCR reads. The profile shows about 98,000 distinct CDR3 sequences, 35% to 50% of them singletons. The CDR3 sequence is 14 residues long. V lost 5 bases and J 0 bases, leaving 11 bases between the germline ends. Germline V gene lookup returns CDR1 LNHNV and CDR2 YYDKDF (reference sequence). This entry comes from a study of T cells in Graves' hyperthyroidism and ophthalmopathy. Diagnoses were established using clinical symptoms, serum thyroxine and TRAb, thyroid ultrasound and orbital computed tomography.

The chain uses TRBV15 and TRBJ2-7; D is possibly TRBD2 (6 bases). The source material was peripheral blood or thyroid tissue (not recorded which). The receptor was isolated from a woman younger than 45 with Graves' hyperthyroidism. CDR3 bases: TGTGCCACCAGCGGCGGGACCGGCTCCTACGAGCAGTACTTC. Its translation: CATSGGTGSYEQYF.